The 4 T cell receptor beta chains given below trace back to one sample, sequenced in a study of blood T cell repertoires in COVID-19. This table comes from immunoSEQ multiplex PCR, and its TCRdb copy is limited to in-frame clones, with some not included. This sample has 70,000 to 75,000 clones; 65% to 85% occur once, and the top ten carry more than 4.5%. Sequenced input: peripheral blood. The receptors here all came from a woman at least 80 years old with active or convalescent COVID-19.

V usage is TRBV12-3 or TRBV12-4 and J usage is TRBJ2-1, with D uncertain. The CDR3 consists of 13 residues. Trimming left V 2 bases short and J 5 bases short, with 7 bases between. The CDR3 DNA reads as TGTGCCAGCAGTTTATACACGAACAATGAGCAGTTCTTC. The encoded protein is CASSLYTNNEQFF.

In its sample, this clone was seen a few times. The chain links TRBV28 to TRBJ2-2; 8 nucleotides agree with TRBD1. This CDR3 has 17 residues. V lost 7 bases, J lost 4 bases, and 14 bases stayed unmatched. Germline V gives CDR1 MDHEN, CDR2 SYDVKM. This CDR3 reads CASTRTRTRGLTGELFF. The CDR3 DNA reads TGTGCCAGCACAAGGACAAGAACCAGGGGGCTCACCGGGGAGCTGTTTTTT.

The gene calls are TRBV7-3 and TRBJ2-1, with 7 bases aligning to TRBD2. CDR3 length: 14 residues. V trimming: 3 bases; J trimming: 7 bases; junction bases outside the gene matches: 6. Germline V CDR1 and CDR2: SGHTA, FQGTGA. The CDR3 bases are TGTGCCAGCAGCTTGGGGCGGGGAGGGAATGAGCAGTTCTTC. It codes for CASSLGRGGNEQFF.

The chain has TRBV4-3 and TRBJ2-7, with 7 positions matching TRBD2. CDR3 size: 16 residues. CDR1 is LGHNA, CDR2 YSLEER, per germline. Losses at the gene ends were 1 base for V and 6 bases for J; bases not matched to a gene: 12. CDR3 sequence: CASSQVVDWEGTEQYF. CDR3 sequence (DNA): TGCGCCAGCAGCCAAGTGGTAGATTGGGAGGGTACCGAGCAGTACTTC.